These 27 T cell receptor beta chains were all obtained from the same sample, sequenced in a study of early stage breast cancer tumors. The table came from immunoSEQ multiplex PCR; TCRdb's copy has only in-frame clones and leaves some out. The sample lists more than 13,000 clones; approximately 81% were seen once. Source material: normal breast tissue next to the tumor. These receptors all come from a person aged 45 to 59 with breast cancer.

V usage is TRBV11-2 and J usage is TRBJ1-2, with 7 bases fitting TRBD1. The ends lost 3 bases at V and 7 bases at J; junction bases unmatched: 5. Germline-derived CDR1 and CDR2 are SGHAT and FQNNGV. CDR3 size: 13 residues. The CDR3: CASSFDREGGYTF. CDR3 sequence (DNA): TGTGCCAGCAGCTTCGACAGGGAGGGTGGCTACACCTTC.

The chain recombines TRBV5-6 with TRBJ2-2, with 7 bases identical to TRBD2. The CDR3 is 16 amino acids. Germline V gene sequence: CDR1 SGHDT, CDR2 YYEEEE. J was trimmed by 2 bases and V by 4 bases; bases with no gene match: 8. The CDR3 sequence: CASSPRGTTNTGELFF. For the CDR3, the DNA is TGTGCCAGCAGCCCCCGGGGGACTACCAACACCGGGGAGCTGTTTTTT.

J is TRBJ2-3 and V is TRBV5-4; 12 positions agree with TRBD2. V lost 5 bases, J lost 3 bases, and 4 bases stayed unmatched. The CDR3 sequence is 15 residues long. Germline lookup yields CDR1 SGHNT and CDR2 YYREEE (reference sequence). CDR3 region: CASSLLAGGTDTQYF. As DNA, the CDR3 is TGTGCCAGCAGTTTACTAGCGGGAGGAACAGATACGCAGTATTTT.

The V call is TRBV18, the J call TRBJ2-3; 7 nucleotides align to TRBD1. The J segment lost 4 bases and the V segment lost 3 bases, leaving 1 base of the junction unmatched. This CDR3 has 13 amino acids. Looked up from germline, CDR1 is KGHSH and CDR2 is LQKENI. The CDR3 coding sequence is TGTGCCAGCTCACCTACAGGGGCAGATACGCAGTATTTT. As protein: CASSPTGADTQYF.

The genes are TRBV7-2 and TRBJ1-1; TRBD1 agrees at 8 bases. V was clipped by 3 bases and J by 1 base; unmatched bases: 4. The CDR3 is 15 amino acids. Germline V lookup: CDR1 SGHTA, CDR2 FQGNSA. DNA for the CDR3: TGTGCCAGCAGCTTCAACAGGGGGAGGAACACTGAAGCTTTCTTT. It translates to CASSFNRGRNTEAFF.

The rearrangement joins TRBV18 to TRBJ1-6; D is perhaps TRBD1 (5 bases). This CDR3 has 20 residues. Trimming took off 3 bases at V and 7 bases at J, with 28 bases between the two ends. CDR1 is KGHSH, CDR2 LQKENI, per germline. CDR3 DNA sequence: TGTGCCAGCTCACCTCATAGGGCGGCAGGGAGGAAAACGGGGAATTCACCCCTCCACTTT. It encodes CASSPHRAAGRKTGNSPLHF.

This clone was detected only a few times. The chain uses TRBV7-3 and TRBJ2-3; 9 bases are a match to TRBD2. The CDR3 is made up of 16 amino acids. Germline V gives CDR1 SGHTA, CDR2 FQGTGA. The V gene end was trimmed by 5 bases and the J gene end by 3 bases; junction bases not matched to a gene: 9. CDR3 sequence reads: CASSHTSGLITDTQYF. Written as DNA, the CDR3 is TGTGCCAGCAGCCATACTAGCGGGCTAATAACAGATACGCAGTATTTT.

V is TRBV7-9 and J is TRBJ2-7; 11 bases are shared with TRBD2. CDR1 is SEHNR, CDR2 FQNEAQ, per germline (reference sequence). The ends lost 5 bases at V and 3 bases at J; junction bases unmatched: 9. This CDR3 is built from 16 residues. The CDR3 protein is CASSLDLAGGVYEQYF. CDR3 coding DNA: TGTGCCAGCAGCCTAGATTTAGCGGGAGGGGTCTACGAGCAGTACTTC.

V usage is TRBV11-2 and J usage is TRBJ2-3; 8 bases align to TRBD1. The trim removed 5 bases at V and 6 bases at J, leaving 1 base unmatched. Germline values: CDR1 SGHAT, CDR2 FQNNGV. The CDR3 length is 12 residues. The CDR3 reads CASSNRGDTQYF. DNA for the CDR3: TGTGCCAGCAGCAACAGGGGGGATACGCAGTATTTT.

CDR3 DNA: TGTGCCAGCAGCCTAACAGGAATTAAGAACGGGGAGCTGTTTTTT. It encodes CASSLTGIKNGELFF. The J gene is TRBJ2-2, the V gene TRBV11-2; tentatively, D is TRBD1 (5 bases). Trimming removed 5 bases from V and 7 bases from J, with 17 bases in between. The CDR3 covers 15 residues. The V gene's germline CDR1 is SGHAT and CDR2 FQNNGV.

The chain employs TRBV2 and TRBJ1-2; the match to TRBD1 covers 9 bases. CDR3 length equals 14 residues. CDR1 is SNHLY, CDR2 FYNNEI, per germline. V gave up 2 bases and J gave up 4 bases; unmatched junction bases: 2. Written as DNA, the CDR3 is TGTGCCAGCAGTGAATTGGGACAGGGCTATGGCTACACCTTC. Translated: CASSELGQGYGYTF.

The chain is built from TRBV18 and TRBJ1-2, with a tentative D call TRBD1 (5 bases). Germline CDR1 KGHSH, CDR2 LQKENI. The V and J ends lost 3 bases and 7 bases respectively, with 18 bases between them. The CDR3 contains 15 residues. The CDR3 loop is CASSPAQDIGSGYTF. CDR3 coding DNA: TGTGCCAGCTCACCCGCTCAGGACATCGGTTCTGGCTACACCTTC.

This chain uses TRBV9 with TRBJ2-7; D call uncertain. V lost 0 bases and J lost 3, with 10 bases in between. From germline, CDR1 is SGDLS and CDR2 YYNGEE. CDR3 length: 14 residues. CDR3 sequence: CASSVGLENYEQYF. The DNA of the CDR3 is TGTGCCAGCAGCGTAGGACTTGAAAACTACGAGCAGTACTTC.

This clone was counted between two and nine times. This sequence joins TRBV5-1 and TRBJ2-7, with D unclear. Looked up from germline, CDR1 is SGHRS and CDR2 is YFSETQ. This CDR3 has 11 residues. V was clipped by 0 bases and J by 6 bases, with 4 bases between them. The CDR3 DNA reads as TGCGCCAGCAGCTTGGCCGGCGAGCAGTACTTC. The encoded protein is CASSLAGEQYF.

This clone was seen once. V usage is TRBV19 and J usage is TRBJ1-2; 8 nucleotides match TRBD1. CDR3 length: 14 amino acids. The junction had 3 bases not matched to a gene; V was cut back by 5 bases and J by 1 base. Germline V gives CDR1 LNHDA, CDR2 SQIVND (reference sequence). CDR3 sequence: CASSRTGHNYGYTF. The CDR3 DNA reads TGTGCCAGTAGTCGGACAGGGCATAACTATGGCTACACCTTC.

The chain is built from TRBV7-2 and TRBJ2-7; 9 nucleotides align to TRBD1. V was clipped by 5 bases and J by 4 bases; unmatched bases: 6. CDR1 SGHTA and CDR2 FQGNSA come from the germline V gene. CDR3 size: 14 residues. As DNA, the CDR3 is TGTGCCAGCAGCCCCGGACAGGGGATTTACGAGCAGTACTTC. It specifies CASSPGQGIYEQYF.

The CDR3 is CASQRGQLAKNIQYF. CDR3 nucleotides: TGTGCCAGCCAGAGGGGGCAACTAGCCAAAAACATTCAGTACTTC. The chain couples TRBV6-1 to TRBJ2-4; 7 bases agree with TRBD1. Trimming took 8 bases from V and 0 from J; bases not matched to a gene: 7. From germline, CDR1 is MNHNS and CDR2 SASEGT. The CDR3 length is 15 residues.

This clone was seen a few times. The chain employs TRBV5-1 and TRBJ1-5; 7 bases are a match to TRBD1. The length of the CDR3 is 15 residues. Unmatched junction bases numbered 8, after V lost 6 bases and J lost 2 bases. Per the germline V gene, CDR1 is SGHRS and CDR2 is YFSETQ. CDR3 in DNA: TGCGCCAGCACCCCAGGGGGGCTCGGCAATCAGCCCCAGCATTTT. It yields the protein CASTPGGLGNQPQHF.

This chain links TRBV7-2 with TRBJ2-3; D possibly matches TRBD1 or TRBD2 (5 bases each). This CDR3 has 14 residues. Germline CDR1 is SGHTA and CDR2 is FQGNSA. The V end was cut by 4 bases, the J end by 12 bases, with 20 bases between. Here the CDR3 reads CASSSEGRSSTQYF. The CDR3 region has the DNA TGTGCCAGCAGCTCAGAGGGGCGGAGCTCCACCCAGTATTTT.

This clone appeared a single time. This chain links TRBV5-6 with TRBJ2-1; D perhaps matches TRBD2 (6 bases). The germline CDR1 and CDR2 sequences are SGHDT and YYEEEE. The CDR3 consists of 16 residues. Trimming took off 4 bases at V and 0 bases at J, with 14 bases between the two ends. The CDR3 loop is CASSKTRYGSYNEQFF. The CDR3 bases are TGTGCCAGCAGCAAGACTAGATACGGCTCCTACAATGAGCAGTTCTTC. The complete variable domain, with remaining parts taken from reference TRBV5-6 and TRBJ2-1, reads DAGVTQSPTHLIKTRGQQVTLRCSPKSGHDTVSWYQQALGQGPQFIFQYYEEEERQRGNFPDRFSGHQFPNYSSELNVNALLLGDSALYLCASSKTRYGSYNEQFFGPGTRLTVL.

This clone was recorded once. The chain is built from TRBV5-1 and TRBJ2-1; 9 bases match TRBD2. The germline V gene encodes CDR1 SGHRS and CDR2 YFSETQ. V dropped 1 base and J dropped 0; count of bases not matched to a gene: 5. The CDR3 spans 17 residues. In DNA form, the CDR3 reads TGCGCCAGCAGCTTGCAGGAACTAGCGGGCTCCTACAATGAGCAGTTCTTC. Amino acid sequence: CASSLQELAGSYNEQFF.

This chain uses TRBV11-2 with TRBJ2-7, with D possibly called TRBD1 or TRBD2 (6 bases each). From germline, CDR1 is SGHAT and CDR2 FQNNGV. V was clipped by 0 bases and J by 5 bases, with 11 bases between them. The CDR3 spans 14 residues. In nucleotides, the CDR3 is TGTGCCAGCAGCTTAGAGAGGGGGGCGGACGAGCAGTACTTC. Translated: CASSLERGADEQYF.

CDR3 DNA sequence: TGTGCCAGCAGTTCAGGGAGGGTAGGAATCACTGAAGCTTTCTTT. It yields the protein CASSSGRVGITEAFF. The genes are TRBV6-5 and TRBJ1-1, with a tentative D call TRBD1 (5 bases). The V end lost 4 bases, the J end lost 4 bases, and 16 bases lay between the germline ends. Germline values: CDR1 MNHEY, CDR2 SVGAGI. This CDR3 is 15 amino acids long.

V gene TRBV19 combines with J gene TRBJ2-3; D is undetermined. V lost 2 bases and J lost 2, with 8 bases in between. The CDR3 loop spans 14 amino acids. Germline CDR1 and CDR2: LNHDA and SQIVND (reference sequence). The CDR3 bases are TGTGCCAGTAGTATAAGCGCCTCCACAGATACGCAGTATTTT. Translating it yields CASSISASTDTQYF. Full variable domain (remainder filled in from reference TRBV19 and TRBJ2-3): DGGITQSPKYLFRKEGQNVTLSCEQNLNHDAMYWYRQDPGQGLRLIYYSQIVNDFQKGDIAEGYSVSREKKESFPLTVTSAQKNPTAFYLCASSISASTDTQYFGPGTRLTVL.

The V gene is TRBV9, the J gene TRBJ2-3; D remains ambiguous. Germline CDR1 is SGDLS and CDR2 is YYNGEE. Between the trimmed V and J ends, which lost 0 bases and 5 bases, there was a span of 4 bases. CDR3 length: 12 residues. CDR3 sequence (DNA): TGTGCCAGCAGCGTAGGGTTAGATACGCAGTATTTT. It is translated as CASSVGLDTQYF.

This CDR3 is CASSLGVANTEAFF. The CDR3 bases are TGTGCCAGCAGCTTAGGGGTTGCGAACACTGAAGCTTTCTTT. This chain joins TRBV11-2 and TRBJ1-1; D remains ambiguous. Germline CDR1 reads SGHAT; CDR2 reads FQNNGV. Deletions cut 1 base from V and 1 base from J, with 7 bases between. The CDR3 sequence is 14 residues long.

This chain links TRBV7-2 with TRBJ2-5, with 8 positions matching TRBD1. CDR1 SGHTA and CDR2 FQGNSA come from the germline V gene. Trimming removed 0 bases from V and 5 bases from J; junction bases left unmatched: 8. The CDR3 runs 16 residues. The CDR3 is CASSLAGQGVVETQYF. The CDR3 DNA follows: TGTGCCAGCAGCTTAGCTGGACAGGGTGTAGTCGAGACCCAGTACTTC.